The 5 T cell receptor beta chains below all came from one sample that was sequenced in a study of OX40 agonist ivuxolimab in advanced cancers. Sequenced by immunoSEQ multiplex PCR; TCRdb stores in-frame clones only, minus some. The sample gives tens of thousands of clones, over 80% of which show up once; 9.5% to 13% is in the top ten. The sequencing here drew on CD4+ or CD8+ T cells sorted from blood, taken in a trial of the OX40 agonist ivuxolimab. The receptors stem from an adult with an advanced solid tumor such as melanoma, head and neck, liver or kidney cancer.

This sequence joins TRBV7-2 and TRBJ2-4; 8 positions match TRBD2. Looked up from germline, CDR1 is SGHTA and CDR2 is FQGNSA. Trimming cost V 6 bases and J 8 bases; bases outside gene matches: 21. This CDR3 is built from 18 residues. CDR3 nucleotides: TGTGCCAGCAGACGACCAGCTGGTGCTAGCGGGTACAAGGACATTCAGTACTTC. As protein: CASRRPAGASGYKDIQYF.

The V gene is TRBV4-1, the J gene TRBJ2-3; no definite D call. CDR1 is MGHRA and CDR2 is YSYEKL in the germline V gene. With 3 bases removed from V and 0 bases from J, the gap between germline ends came to 10 bases. The CDR3 length is 15 residues. The CDR3 DNA is TGCGCCAGCAGCCAGTACTACCCCAGCACAGATACGCAGTATTTT. Its translation: CASSQYYPSTDTQYF.

This clone occurred a few times. This chain connects TRBV5-5 to TRBJ2-2; 9 bases map to TRBD2. V lost 2 bases to trimming and J lost 2 bases; unmatched junction nucleotides: 4. CDR3 length: 16 residues. Germline V lookup: CDR1 SGHKS, CDR2 YYEKEE (reference sequence). The CDR3 spells CASSLPSGVNTGELFF. The CDR3 nucleotides read TGTGCCAGCAGCTTACCTAGCGGGGTTAACACCGGGGAGCTGTTTTTT.

This sequence joins TRBV5-1 and TRBJ2-2; TRBD1 matches at 7 bases. CDR1 is SGHRS, CDR2 YFSETQ, per germline. The length of the CDR3 is 15 residues. J was trimmed by 4 bases and V by 4 bases; bases with no gene match: 7. In DNA, the CDR3 is TGCGCCAGCAGCGACCGACAGGGACCCACCGGGGAGCTGTTTTTT. Protein product: CASSDRQGPTGELFF.

The J gene is TRBJ1-2, the V gene TRBV29-1; D is unclear. The germline gives CDR1 SQVTM, CDR2 ANQGSEA. The CDR3 consists of 13 residues. Trimming left V 3 bases short and J 4 bases short, with 12 bases between. The CDR3 here is CSVDTLEGYGYTF. The CDR3 DNA follows: TGCAGCGTTGATACTCTTGAGGGCTATGGCTACACCTTC.